This TCR beta chain was recovered during a study of siplizumab effects on memory and regulatory T cells. CDR3 size: 18 residues. Germline V gene data show CDR1 as MGHRA and CDR2 as YSYEKL. The J segment lost 4 bases and the V segment lost 3 bases, leaving 15 bases of the junction unmatched. Study observations and caveats: The majority of clones, roughly 75-95% of proliferating CD4+ or CD8+ clones, lacked an assignable naive or memory phenotype. The study did not confirm that proliferating Tregs from siplizumab cultures were suppressive. Only a minor fraction of alloreactive clones mapped to unstimulated subsets.

Remarks on this clone: Its specificity is not known.

Generated by immunoSEQ multiplex PCR, the TCRdb table keeps only in-frame clones and is missing some. The sample lists some 100,000 clones; about 90% were seen once. This clonotype was sampled from a human donor in good health. Sequencing was done on a sample of Tregs sorted from blood. The V call is TRBV4-1, the J call TRBJ1-5, with 7 bases identical to TRBD1. CDR3: CASSQGLTGFLANQPQHF. The CDR3, as DNA: TGCGCCAGCAGCCAGGGACTGACAGGGTTCCTTGCTAATCAGCCCCAGCATTTT.